A single sample is the source of the 19 T cell receptor beta chains below, sequenced in a study of T cells after posttransplantation cyclophosphamide. A marrow graft followed busulfan-fludarabine conditioning, with cyclophosphamide on days +3 and +4. TCRdb's table, derived via immunoSEQ multiplex PCR, lists solely in-frame clones and lacks some. The sample contains 17,000 or so clones, roughly nine tenths of which appear only once. The sample was CD4+ T cells sorted from blood, taken after allogeneic stem cell transplant with posttransplant cyclophosphamide. The receptors stem from a male patient between 60 and 69 years old who received an allogeneic stem cell transplant from a related donor and was CMV-positive. Certain T cells may be donor cells from the graft.

J is TRBJ1-3 and V is TRBV6-5, with a possible D match to TRBD1 (5 bases). V dropped 4 bases and J dropped 0 bases, with 13 bases sitting between them. CDR3 length equals 16 residues. Germline loops: CDR1 MNHEY, CDR2 SVGAGI. CDR3 loop: CASSSPGGDSGNTIYF. The CDR3 DNA is TGTGCCAGCAGTTCGCCGGGGGGGGACTCTGGAAACACCATATATTTT.

The chain recombines TRBV18 with TRBJ2-7; 8 bases fit TRBD2. V dropped 1 base and J dropped 3; count of bases not matched to a gene: 11. The CDR3 has 17 residues. The germline CDR1 and CDR2 sequences are KGHSH and LQKENI. As DNA, the CDR3 is TGTGCCAGCTCACCACGGAACAAAGCGGGGGCTCTCTACGAGCAGTACTTC. It codes for CASSPRNKAGALYEQYF. Variable domain in full (rest from reference TRBV18 and TRBJ2-7): NAGVMQNPRHLVRRRGQEARLRCSPMKGHSHVYWYRQLPEEGLKFMVYLQKENIIDESGMPKERFSAEFPKEGPSILRIQQVVRGDSAAYFCASSPRNKAGALYEQYFGPGTRLTVT.

The chain uses TRBV6-1 and TRBJ1-2; 12 nucleotides agree with TRBD1. This CDR3 has 16 amino acids. With V trimmed by 3 bases and J by 4 bases, 6 bases remained unmatched. The V gene's germline CDR1 is MNHNS and CDR2 SASEGT. The CDR3 region is CASSDGTGGWSYGYTF. CDR3 nucleotide sequence: TGTGCCAGCAGTGATGGGACAGGGGGCTGGTCCTATGGCTACACCTTC.

The chain couples TRBV11-1 to TRBJ2-7; 7 bases align to TRBD2. V shed 5 bases and J 2 bases; nucleotides not matched to a gene: 6. The CDR3 has 14 residues. The germline gives CDR1 SGHAT, CDR2 FQDESV (reference sequence). CDR3 in amino acids: CASSRGGSAYEQYF. DNA of the CDR3: TGTGCCAGCAGCCGCGGGGGATCGGCCTACGAGCAGTACTTC.

The chain couples TRBV7-3 to TRBJ2-5, with a weak D call TRBD2 (6 bases). V was pared by 5 bases and J by 7 bases, with 14 bases between. The CDR3 extends over 13 amino acids. The germline gives CDR1 SGHTA, CDR2 FQGTGA. Here the CDR3 reads CASSMWTGVTQYF. The CDR3 DNA reads TGTGCCAGCAGCATGTGGACGGGGGTGACCCAGTACTTC.

For this clone: A junction end diverges from the germline sequence, so it may reflect a read error. Other nucleotide sequences in the sample specify the same CDR3. CDR3 nucleotides: TGTGCCAGCACCTACCAGGGGGCGCAGAATAATTCCCCCCTCCACTTT. It encodes CASTYQGAQNNSPLHF. V and J are TRBV7-2 and TRBJ1-6; TRBD1 matches at 8 bases. The CDR3 runs 16 residues. Germline V CDR1 and CDR2: SGHTA, FQGNSA.

With respect to this clone: One end of the junction does not line up with germline, which may come from a read error. At the DNA level, this CDR3 is encoded by other sequences in the same sample as well. The V call is TRBV30, the J call TRBJ1-6; tentative D call: TRBD1 (5 bases). The CDR3 sequence is 14 residues long. Germline-derived CDR1 and CDR2 are GTSNPN and SVGIG (reference sequence). In DNA form, the CDR3 reads TGTGCCTGGAGTTCAGGGATGAATAATTCCCCCCTCCACTTT. Translated, it gives CAWSSGMNNSPLHF.

The V and J genes are TRBV9 and TRBJ2-7; 9 bases line up with TRBD1. V shed 3 bases, J shed 2 bases, and the junction held 3 bases outside the gene matches. The germline V gene encodes CDR1 SGDLS and CDR2 YYNGEE. The CDR3 is 14 residues long. CDR3 region: CASSAGQGPYEQYF. Here the CDR3 DNA reads TGTGCCAGCAGCGCGGGACAGGGACCCTACGAGCAGTACTTC. Filled out from reference TRBV9 and TRBJ2-7, the complete variable domain reads DSGVTQTPKHLITATGQRVTLRCSPRSGDLSVYWYQQSLDQGLQFLIQYYNGEERAKGNILERFSAQQFPDLHSELNLSSLELGDSALYFCASSAGQGPYEQYFGPGTRLTVT.

V is TRBV5-6 and J is TRBJ2-5, with 9 positions matching TRBD1. This CDR3 has 15 residues. CDR1 and CDR2 from the germline V gene are SGHDT and YYEEEE. J gave up 2 bases and V 7 bases, and 9 bases lay outside the gene matches. CDR3: CASFKDRGSQETQYF. The CDR3 coding sequence is TGTGCCAGCTTTAAGGACAGGGGTAGTCAAGAGACCCAGTACTTC.

This chain joins TRBV7-9 and TRBJ1-2; tentatively, D is TRBD1 (6 bases). Germline V gene sequence: CDR1 SEHNR, CDR2 FQNEAQ (reference sequence). V lost 5 bases to trimming and J lost 8 bases, with 18 bases between them. The CDR3 is made up of 14 amino acids. The CDR3 DNA is TGTGCCAGCAGCCCTATAGCACAGGGTAACGGCTACACCTTC. Amino acid sequence: CASSPIAQGNGYTF. The variable domain in full, with the rest retrieved from reference TRBV7-9 and TRBJ1-2, is DTGVSQNPRHKITKRGQNVTFRCDPISEHNRLYWYRQTLGQGPEFLTYFQNEAQLEKSRLLSDRFSAERPKGSFSTLEIQRTEQGDSAMYLCASSPIAQGNGYTFGSGTRLTVV.

This chain joins TRBV2 and TRBJ1-2; 7 nucleotides match TRBD1. CDR3 size: 14 residues. The germline gives CDR1 SNHLY, CDR2 FYNNEI. V lost 6 bases, J lost 7 bases, and 11 bases stayed unmatched. CDR3 sequence reads: CASSLNRGGGGYTF. CDR3 DNA: TGTGCCAGCAGCCTGAACAGGGGCGGTGGTGGCTACACCTTC. Variable domain in full (rest from reference TRBV2 and TRBJ1-2): EPEVTQTPSHQVTQMGQEVILRCVPISNHLYFYWYRQILGQKVEFLVSFYNNEISEKSEIFDDQFSVERPDGSNFTLKIRSTKLEDSAMYFCASSLNRGGGGYTFGSGTRLTVV.

The chain employs TRBV9 and TRBJ1-1, with D perhaps matching TRBD1 (5 bases). V lost 7 bases and J 2 bases, leaving 18 bases between the germline ends. CDR1 is SGDLS and CDR2 is YYNGEE in the germline V gene. There are 15 residues in the CDR3. CDR3 region: CASRASVGVNTEAFF. The CDR3 coding sequence is TGTGCCAGCCGCGCGTCGGTAGGGGTTAACACTGAAGCTTTCTTT.

The chain is built from TRBV7-9 and TRBJ1-2; 7 bases match TRBD1. Germline CDR1 reads SEHNR; CDR2 reads FQNEAQ (reference sequence). Unmatched junction bases numbered 1, after V lost 4 bases and J lost 2 bases. The CDR3 spans 13 residues. The CDR3 nucleotides read TGTGCCAGCAGCTCACAGGGGAACTATGGCTACACCTTC. It specifies CASSSQGNYGYTF. The complete variable domain, with remaining parts taken from reference TRBV7-9 and TRBJ1-2, reads DTGVSQNPRHKITKRGQNVTFRCDPISEHNRLYWYRQTLGQGPEFLTYFQNEAQLEKSRLLSDRFSAERPKGSFSTLEIQRTEQGDSAMYLCASSSQGNYGYTFGSGTRLTVV.

V gene TRBV7-2 combines with J gene TRBJ1-2; D uncertain. Germline values: CDR1 SGHTA, CDR2 FQGNSA. The CDR3 has 12 amino acids. V lost 3 bases and J 8 bases, leaving 10 bases between the germline ends. CDR3 loop: CASSFRAGGYTF. CDR3 sequence (DNA): TGTGCCAGCAGCTTTAGGGCGGGCGGCTACACCTTC.

This chain uses TRBV2 with TRBJ2-1, with D tentatively TRBD2 (7 bases). The length of the CDR3 is 15 residues. Germline values: CDR1 SNHLY, CDR2 FYNNEI. V lost 7 bases to trimming and J lost 7 bases, with 20 bases between them. The CDR3 spells CASIFQGGGRNEQFF. The CDR3 nucleotides are TGTGCCAGCATCTTCCAGGGCGGGGGCAGGAATGAGCAGTTCTTC. The whole variable domain, remainder taken from reference TRBV2 and TRBJ2-1, is EPEVTQTPSHQVTQMGQEVILRCVPISNHLYFYWYRQILGQKVEFLVSFYNNEISEKSEIFDDQFSVERPDGSNFTLKIRSTKLEDSAMYFCASIFQGGGRNEQFFGPGTRLTVL.

The rearrangement uses TRBV6-1 and TRBJ2-7, with 9 bases identical to TRBD1. V lost 6 bases and J lost 6; bases outside the gene matches: 3. The CDR3 covers 12 residues. Germline CDR1 is MNHNS and CDR2 is SASEGT. The CDR3 nucleotides read TGTGCCAGCAGGTGGACAGGGGCCGAGCAGTACTTC. Its translation: CASRWTGAEQYF.

V and J are TRBV5-4 and TRBJ1-1; the match to TRBD1 covers 7 bases. J was trimmed by 7 bases and V by 4 bases; bases with no gene match: 10. Germline V gene sequence: CDR1 SGHNT, CDR2 YYREEE (reference sequence). This CDR3 is 14 amino acids long. CDR3 nucleotides: TGTGCCAGCAGCCGAGGGGACAGACTAATTGAAGCTTTCTTT. It is translated as CASSRGDRLIEAFF.

This clone was recorded only once. The rearrangement uses TRBV6-4 and TRBJ1-2, with D possibly being TRBD1 (5 bases). V lost 4 bases, J lost 3 bases, and 15 bases lay in between. Germline CDR1 and CDR2: MRHNA and SNTAGT. The CDR3 contains 15 residues. This CDR3 is CASSVSFTGDYGYTF. As DNA, the CDR3 is TGTGCCAGCAGTGTCTCCTTTACAGGAGACTATGGCTACACCTTC.

This clone was seen more than once but under ten times. DNA for the CDR3: TGTGCCAGCAGTCGAACAGGGAGGGTTTCCAATGAGCAGTTCTTC. Translating it yields CASSRTGRVSNEQFF. The chain has TRBV7-6 and TRBJ2-1; weak D call: TRBD2 (7 bases). Per germline, CDR1 SGHVS and CDR2 FNYEAQ. The CDR3 is 15 amino acids. V was trimmed by 6 bases and J by 6 bases, leaving 18 bases between them.